Sequencing of this TCR beta chain was carried out in a study of radiation and T cells in renal cell carcinoma (dated by TCRdb to between 2020 and 2021). Regarding the research as a whole: A total of around 50 samples underwent TCR beta sequencing, made up of some 26 tumors and about 27 peripheral blood samples. The final blood draw was performed at 4 weeks after radiation, at the same time as nephrectomy. A total of 4 million to 5 million unique CDR3 nucleotide sequences, encoding 2.7 million or so unique CDR3 amino acid sequences, were found across all 50 or so samples.

Turning to this clone: No antigen is known for it. No base qualities exist here, and no much larger clone lies one base off it. This specimen includes other DNA sequences encoding the same CDR3.

What the time point label conveys for this sample: blood 4 weeks post-SBRT, at nephrectomy. This specimen's treatment or condition label, per the study, means: 15 Gy SBRT to primary tumor, nephrectomy 4 weeks later. Samples came from a clinical trial, in which primary renal cell carcinomas received 15 Gy stereotactic body radiation therapy followed by nephrectomy 4 weeks later. To follow tumor-enriched clonotypes, peripheral blood was collected serially from radiation-treated patients at baseline and again at 2 weeks and 4 weeks after SBRT. Renal cell carcinoma with clear cell pathology was present in all patients. Genomic DNA for TCR sequencing was prepared using the QIAamp DNA Blood Mini Kit (Qiagen). The analyses included just those samples that passed every quality control check. TCR beta libraries were generated from genomic DNA with the immunoSEQ kit, following the manufacturer's recommendations. To prepare libraries, a first multiplex PCR with proprietary primers was run, followed by a second PCR that added unique barcodes, and a bead cleanup was done after each round. Each sample batch included a kit-provided positive control reaction and a negative control reaction. The final libraries were assessed on an Agilent 4200 TapeStation D1000 ScreenTape, pooled by volume, and quantified by qPCR. Sequencing was performed on an Illumina NextSeq500 using a MidOutput 150-cycle cartridge, with 156 Read1 cycles, 15 Index1 cycles, and the kit custom primers. The pooled library was loaded at around 0.93 pM with around 22% PhiX control spiked in. Processing in the source paper ran as follows. Vendor-processed data were analyzed in R, with a clonotype defined as all T cells sharing the same CDR3 nucleotide sequence. In the clone abundance analyses, frequencies were normalized to the 10,000 most abundant clones in each sample. Public T cell clones, which averaged fewer than five per sample, were removed prior to analysis. An abundance difference of at least 32-fold between compartments was the criterion for calling clonotypes tumor-enriched or baseline blood-enriched. A beta-binomial differential abundance model was used to identify clonotypes that expanded or contracted between blood time points. Tumor-blood repertoire similarity was measured with the Baroni-Urbani and Buser coefficient, and groups were compared using two-tailed Wilcoxon tests in R. In TCRdb, the immuneACCESS table is reduced to in-frame sequences with V and J assigned. These tables do not hold every clone; where another copy was compared, an unresolved V gene accounts for under half, and the others remain unexplained. V and J calls and clone size follow that table, whereas D and trimming were derived from the DNA. This sample has about 64,000 clones in its table, and 60% to 85% of those were observed once. The top ten constitute approximately 6.6% of the sample.

Study-level results and caveats: Tracking of blood repertoire dynamics stopped at about 4 weeks after treatment, with no follow-up past that point. With a single-armed trial design, the study had no way to address how radiation dose or scheduling affects the TCR repertoire. Because pretreatment tumor biopsies were not available, the study could not determine whether clonotypes were already present within the tumor at baseline. In blood, the top tumor clonotypes increased between baseline and 2 weeks post-radiation and then shrank by 4 weeks, which suggests that tumor-resident clones expanded only transiently.

V drops 1 base and J drops 7 bases, leaving 7 bases in between. Including cysteine and phenylalanine, the CDR3 has 12 amino acids. Only the CDR3 part of the read is kept: 36 bases, read in frame from the first base. From the germline V gene, CDR1 is MNHEY and CDR2 is SVGAGI. The chain was built from TRBV6-5 and TRBJ1-1; too little of a D gene remains to name it. This receptor was obtained from a man in his sixties with renal cell carcinoma. The sample was blood, taken from a patient whose treatment included radiotherapy and nephrectomy. The CDR3 region reads CASSYWGGEAFF. The nucleotides are TGTGCCAGCAGTTACTGGGGAGGTGAAGCTTTCTTT.